Below, 5 T cell receptor beta chains from the same sample are listed, as sequenced in a study of early T cells in non-severe SARS-CoV-2 infection. One entry per CDR3 protein, called by TCRdb with MiXCR from the 5' RACE reads. Here the sample spans approximately 64,000 distinct CDR3 sequences, 20% to 25% being singletons. The material sequenced was whole blood, taken at baseline. Receptors originate from an adult who was a healthcare worker with PCR-confirmed SARS-CoV-2 infection or an uninfected control (not recorded which).

Ten or more counts support this clonotype. This rearrangement joins TRBV4-1 to TRBJ2-5; D not resolved. The germline V gene encodes CDR1 MGHRA and CDR2 YSYEKL. The CDR3 loop spans 13 amino acids. The V gene lost 2 bases and the J gene lost 3 bases, with 7 bases spanning the gap. CDR3 DNA sequence: TGCGCCAGCAGCCAAATTATAGAAGAGACCCAGTACTTC. Protein sequence: CASSQIIEETQYF.

This clonotype appeared a few times. In DNA, the CDR3 is TGTGCCATCAGTGAGATAGCTAGCGGGGACACAGATACGCAGTATTTT. Protein sequence: CAISEIASGDTDTQYF. This rearrangement joins TRBV10-3 to TRBJ2-3; 9 nucleotides agree with TRBD2. Trimming at V came to 2 bases and at J to 2 bases, leaving 5 bases not matched to a gene. The CDR3 length is 16 residues. CDR1 and CDR2 from the germline V gene are ENHRY and SYGVKD.

This sequence joins TRBV14 and TRBJ2-1, with D unclear. The CDR3 loop spans 11 amino acids. The V end lost 5 bases, the J end lost 7 bases, and 6 bases lay between the germline ends. CDR1 and CDR2 (germline): SGHDN, FVKESK. CDR3 coding DNA: TGTGCCAGCAGCTGGTCGAATGAGCAGTTCTTC. Translation: CASSWSNEQFF.

V and J are TRBV2 and TRBJ2-3; TRBD2 aligns across 10 bases. The J segment lost 5 bases and the V segment lost 6 bases, leaving 8 bases of the junction unmatched. This CDR3 is built from 15 residues. Germline CDR1 and CDR2: SNHLY and FYNNEI. CDR3 sequence reads: CASRPTSGDIDTQYF. The CDR3 DNA reads TGTGCCAGCAGACCTACTAGCGGGGATATAGATACGCAGTATTTT. Full variable domain (outside the CDR3, taken from reference TRBV2 and TRBJ2-3): EPEVTQTPSHQVTQMGQEVILRCVPISNHLYFYWYRQILGQKVEFLVSFYNNEISEKSEIFDDQFSVERPDGSNFTLKIRSTKLEDSAMYFCASRPTSGDIDTQYFGPGTRLTVL.

The V gene is TRBV7-2, the J gene TRBJ2-1; 8 bases fit TRBD2. CDR1 and CDR2 (germline): SGHTA, FQGNSA. CDR3 size: 13 residues. The CDR3 bases are TGTGCTTCGCGGAGCGGGGGTTACAATGAGCAGTTCTTC. This translates into CASRSGGYNEQFF.